The sequence of this TCR beta chain was determined in a study of T cells in Graves' hyperthyroidism and ophthalmopathy. The CDR3 regions of TCR beta were amplified from RNA transcripts. TCR CDR3 underwent first-round RT-PCR with the HTBI primer set. TCRdb re-called the multiplex PCR reads through MiXCR, storing one row per CDR3 protein. The table includes some 600,000 distinct CDR3 sequences, 46% detected once. This clonotype was recorded at least ten times. Its matching antigen is unknown. This CDR3 region has 14 residues. The germline V and J ends were trimmed by 4 bases and 5 bases, with 11 bases remaining between them. Per the germline V gene, CDR1 is ENHRY and CDR2 is SYGVKD. No ophthalmopathy progression within 18 months constituted stable Graves' hyperthyroidism. Recently diagnosed hyperthyroidism of less than 2 months' duration affected patients aged 18 to 65. The study left out patients who had uncontrolled infection, other autoimmune disease, pregnancy or lactation.

Broader study findings: Ophthalmopathy was predicted by the model a median of approximately 6 months ahead of onset.

The V and J genes are TRBV10-3 and TRBJ1-4; possible D gene TRBD1, 6 bases. Sequencing was done on a sample of peripheral blood or thyroid tissue (not recorded which). The receptor comes from a woman between 18 and 29 years old with Graves' hyperthyroidism. The CDR3 is CAISAGGENEKLFF. CDR3 nucleotides: TGTGCCATCAGTGCGGGGGGCGAGAATGAAAAACTGTTTTTT.